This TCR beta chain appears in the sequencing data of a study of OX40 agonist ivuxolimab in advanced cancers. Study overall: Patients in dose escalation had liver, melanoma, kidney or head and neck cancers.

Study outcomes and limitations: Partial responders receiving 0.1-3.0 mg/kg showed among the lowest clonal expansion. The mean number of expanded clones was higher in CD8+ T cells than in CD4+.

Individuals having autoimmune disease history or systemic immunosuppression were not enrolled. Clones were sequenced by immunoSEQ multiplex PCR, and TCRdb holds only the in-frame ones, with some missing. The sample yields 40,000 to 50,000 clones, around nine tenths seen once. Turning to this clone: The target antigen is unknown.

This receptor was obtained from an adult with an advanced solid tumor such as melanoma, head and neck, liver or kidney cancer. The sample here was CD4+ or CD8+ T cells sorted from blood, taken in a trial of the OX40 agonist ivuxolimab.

This chain's CDR3 is CATSRDLGFTEAFF. CDR3 coding DNA: TGTGCCACCAGCAGAGATCTCGGGTTCACTGAAGCTTTCTTT. The rearrangement uses TRBV15 and TRBJ1-1; no clear D. There are 14 residues in the CDR3. Germline-derived CDR1 and CDR2 are LNHNV and YYDKDF (reference sequence). The V and J ends lost 0 bases and 4 bases respectively, with 9 bases between them.